Listed below are T cell receptor beta chains from one sample, sequenced in a study of T cell responses to AZD1222 COVID-19 vaccine. Using immunoSEQ multiplex PCR, the repertoire was profiled, and TCRdb retains in-frame clones only, with some absent. The sample lists some 110,000 clones, roughly 91% occurring once. Specimen: peripheral blood, collected 28 days after the second AZD1222 dose. The source is an adult who received the AZD1222 COVID-19 vaccine. The CDR3 runs from the conserved cysteine through the conserved F or W. D genes are given only for firm matches.

.,TRBJ2-7,TRBV3-1/TRBV3-2,CASSLRAPYEQYF
.,TRBJ2-7,TRBV5-1,CASSGSPTYEQYF
.,TRBJ1-2,TRBV3-1/TRBV3-2,CASSQEGLDGYTF
.,TRBJ1-1,TRBV15,CATSSHRKNTEAFF
.,TRBJ1-5,TRBV7-2,CASSPQNNQPQHF
TRBD2,TRBJ2-2,TRBV9,CASSVVAGTGELFF
.,TRBJ1-5,TRBV5-1,CARSSNQPQHF
.,TRBJ2-5,TRBV6-5,CASRSPTGGETQYF
TRBD1,TRBJ2-7,TRBV18,CASSPGTGDSYEQYF
.,TRBJ1-6,TRBV4-2,CASSQDRGGTYLPLHF
TRBD1,TRBJ2-4,TRBV27,CASSFDGQGAFQYF
.,TRBJ2-3,TRBV10-3,CATLNQGPTDTQYF
.,TRBJ2-1,TRBV5-1,CASSLRSGLPFVEQFF
TRBD1,TRBJ1-3,TRBV7-2,CASSLTGTGNTIYF
.,TRBJ2-2,TRBV2,CAKQRGSGELFF
TRBD1,TRBJ2-1,TRBV11-2,CASRPTTGGNEQFF
.,TRBJ2-3,TRBV6-5,CASLEGGATDTQYF
.,TRBJ2-5,TRBV5-1,CASSFGEAETQYF
.,TRBJ1-1,TRBV6-2/TRBV6-3,CASSYSRARGTEAFF
.,TRBJ2-3,TRBV4-1,CASSQATDTQYF
.,TRBJ2-3,TRBV19,CASSIPPDTQYF
TRBD2,TRBJ2-7,TRBV10-3,CAIGRTSGDYEQYF
TRBD1,TRBJ1-5,TRBV27,CASSPRTGGWQPQHF
.,TRBJ1-5,TRBV19,CASHFGQTNQPQHF
TRBD2,TRBJ2-5,TRBV9,CASSTSSGGQETQYF
TRBD1,TRBJ1-2,TRBV7-3,CASSLAGGGGYTF
TRBD1,TRBJ2-2,TRBV18,CASSGDRVPMNTGELFF
TRBD1,TRBJ2-3,TRBV24-1,CATSESRGPWGTDTQYF
.,TRBJ1-1,TRBV2,CASTSQGALNTEAFF
.,TRBJ2-1,TRBV4-1,CASSQAGVPSYNEQFF
.,TRBJ2-5,TRBV27,CASRTLQQRSEAQYF
.,TRBJ1-1,TRBV18,CASSPPGGLITEAFF
.,TRBJ1-2,TRBV18,CASSPNPRVEGYGYTF
TRBD2,TRBJ2-1,TRBV18,CASSLSRGTSWDGVQFF
TRBD2,TRBJ2-3,TRBV4-2,CASSQTFLERGGNTDTQYF
.,TRBJ1-3,TRBV5-1,CASSKNPGNTIYF
TRBD1,TRBJ2-7,TRBV5-1,CASSFGDRSYEQYF
TRBD1,TRBJ1-3,TRBV7-8,CASSLSRGTSGNTIYF
.,TRBJ1-5,TRBV2,CASSDIDQPQHF
.,TRBJ2-5,TRBV5-1,CASSYPWETQYF